The 29 T cell receptor beta chains below come from one sample, sequenced in a study of response to subunit inactivated influenza vaccine. TCRdb used MiXCR to reprocess the RT-PCR reads, holding one entry per CDR3 protein. The data show a few hundred thousand distinct CDR3 sequences, 20% to 25% seen once. The sample was PBMCs from blood, taken approximately 22 months after vaccination. These receptors came from a man in his fifties or sixties who received an inactivated influenza vaccine.

This chain joins TRBV7-9 and TRBJ2-1; D gene uncertain. V shed 4 bases and J shed 0 bases, with 10 bases lying between them. Germline values: CDR1 SEHNR, CDR2 FQNEAQ (reference sequence). This CDR3 spans 15 amino acids. This CDR3 reads CASSSSLSSYNEQFF. CDR3 sequence (DNA): TGTGCCAGCAGCTCATCGCTGAGCTCCTACAATGAGCAGTTCTTC.

The chain carries TRBV28 and TRBJ1-5; TRBD1 aligns across 10 bases. Looked up from germline, CDR1 is MDHEN and CDR2 is SYDVKM. CDR3 length: 15 residues. V shed 6 bases, J shed 2 bases, and the junction held 4 bases outside the gene matches. CDR3 bases: TGTGCCAGCAGGGGGGACAGGGGAGGCAATCAGCCCCAGCATTTT. This gives the protein CASRGDRGGNQPQHF.

This chain joins TRBV29-1 and TRBJ2-5; TRBD1 aligns across 7 bases. CDR1 is SQVTM and CDR2 is ANQGSEA in the germline V gene. V lost 5 bases to trimming and J lost 4 bases; unmatched junction nucleotides: 10. The CDR3 is 14 residues long. The CDR3 sequence is CSVPPLDRAETQYF. CDR3 nucleotide sequence: TGCAGCGTTCCACCCCTCGACAGGGCAGAGACCCAGTACTTC.

In this sample, this clonotype turned up a few times. The chain joins TRBV6-2 or TRBV6-3 to TRBJ2-4; weak D call: TRBD1 (6 bases). Germline V gene sequence: CDR1 MNHEY, CDR2 SVGEGT. There are 13 residues in the CDR3. V lost 6 bases to trimming and J lost 8 bases, with 14 bases between them. The DNA of the CDR3 is TGTGCCAGCAGGGACAGTGGGTTGGACATTCAGTACTTC. This codes for CASRDSGLDIQYF.

V is TRBV20-1 and J is TRBJ2-7, with D perhaps matching TRBD1 (5 bases). The CDR3 has 14 residues. V was trimmed by 0 bases and J by 2 bases, leaving 11 bases between them. The V gene's germline CDR1 is DFQATT and CDR2 SNEGSKA (reference sequence). CDR3 in amino acids: CSARDVQGAYEQYF. The CDR3 bases are TGCAGTGCTAGAGATGTCCAGGGTGCCTACGAGCAGTACTTC.

This clonotype was observed many times. The rearrangement uses TRBV4-1 and TRBJ1-1; 7 bases map to TRBD1. The V and J ends lost 5 bases and 7 bases, in that order; junction bases with no gene match: 13. Germline V CDR1 and CDR2: MGHRA, YSYEKL. The CDR3 is 15 residues long. The CDR3 sequence: CASSSQPDRSGEAFF. CDR3 sequence (DNA): TGCGCCAGCAGCTCACAGCCGGACAGGTCGGGTGAAGCTTTCTTT.

This clonotype was picked up a small number of times. This chain joins TRBV12-3 or TRBV12-4 and TRBJ2-7, with 11 nucleotides matching TRBD1. This CDR3 has 15 residues. J was trimmed by 3 bases and V by 5 bases; bases with no gene match: 6. CDR3 DNA sequence: TGTGCCAGCAGTCCCTCCGGGACAGGGGGCTACGAGCAGTACTTC. Its translation: CASSPSGTGGYEQYF.

In this sample, this clonotype turned up many times. V is TRBV7-2 and J is TRBJ1-4, with a possible D match to TRBD1 (5 bases). CDR1 is SGHTA and CDR2 is FQGNSA in the germline V gene. The V end lost 2 bases, the J end lost 3 bases, and 10 bases lay between the germline ends. This CDR3 spans 15 amino acids. The CDR3 nucleotides are TGTGCCAGCAGCTTATGGGGGGGGGCTAATGAAAAACTGTTTTTT. It codes for CASSLWGGANEKLFF.

This clonotype was seen more than once but under ten times. The chain is built from TRBV24-1 and TRBJ2-5, with a tentative D call TRBD2 (6 bases). The CDR3 is 14 residues long. The V and J ends lost 6 bases and 7 bases respectively, with 17 bases between them. Germline V gene lookup returns CDR1 KGHDR and CDR2 SFDVKD. CDR3 sequence (DNA): TGTGCCACCAGTACAAGCGGCGCCGGGGGGACCCAGTACTTC. Amino acids: CATSTSGAGGTQYF.

This clonotype came up many times. The J gene is TRBJ2-3, the V gene TRBV2; TRBD2 is a possible D gene (6 bases). CDR3 length: 14 residues. Germline-derived CDR1 and CDR2 are SNHLY and FYNNEI. V lost 2 bases, J lost 6 bases, and 12 bases lay in between. The CDR3 bases are TGTGCCAGCAGTGAACCCGGGGGTCGCGATACGCAGTATTTT. Its protein is CASSEPGGRDTQYF.

Only a few counts were recorded for this clonotype. J is TRBJ1-2 and V is TRBV29-1; D gene uncertain. The CDR3 is made up of 14 amino acids. CDR1 SQVTM and CDR2 ANQGSEA come from the germline V gene. V lost 1 base and J 2 bases, leaving 11 bases between the germline ends. The CDR3 is CSVEGSGENYGYTF. CDR3 DNA sequence: TGCAGCGTTGAAGGGTCCGGGGAAAACTATGGCTACACCTTC.

The table lists this clonotype with a few counts. V usage is TRBV20-1 and J usage is TRBJ1-6; D gene ambiguous. Per germline, CDR1 DFQATT and CDR2 SNEGSKA (reference sequence). V gave up 0 bases and J gave up 8 bases, with 11 bases separating them. The CDR3 sequence is 14 residues long. The CDR3 sequence: CSARDRSFDSPLHF. The CDR3 bases are TGCAGTGCTAGAGATCGCTCCTTCGATTCACCCCTCCACTTT.

The V and J genes are TRBV29-1 and TRBJ1-5, with a tentative D call TRBD1 (5 bases). This CDR3 is 13 amino acids long. Trimming shortened V by 4 bases and J by 3 bases, and 10 bases separated the two germline ends. From germline, CDR1 is SQVTM and CDR2 ANQGSEA. As DNA, the CDR3 is TGCAGCGTTGCTGTCGGGGCCAATCAGCCCCAGCATTTT. The encoded protein is CSVAVGANQPQHF.

In its sample, this clonotype was seen many times. The V and J genes are TRBV7-2 and TRBJ2-3; D remains ambiguous. V was cut by 2 bases and J by 5 bases, with 5 bases left in between. The CDR3 has 12 amino acids. Per the germline V gene, CDR1 is SGHTA and CDR2 is FQGNSA. CDR3 bases: TGTGCCAGCAGCTTATATATAGATACGCAGTATTTT. This gives the protein CASSLYIDTQYF.

CDR3 DNA sequence: TGTGCCAGCAGCGCCCACACCGGGACAGCTTATGGCTACACCTTC. It specifies CASSAHTGTAYGYTF. The gene calls are TRBV9 and TRBJ1-2, with 7 bases that match TRBD1. Germline CDR1 is SGDLS and CDR2 is YYNGEE. After removal of 3 bases from V and 5 bases from J, the junction contained 10 bases not matched to a gene. The CDR3 length is 15 residues.

This clonotype was seen a handful of times. The rearrangement uses TRBV6-6 and TRBJ2-7; D perhaps matches TRBD1 (6 bases). V lost 6 bases and J 6 bases, leaving 24 bases between the germline ends. From germline, CDR1 is MNHNY and CDR2 SVGAGI (reference sequence). The CDR3 length is 16 residues. The CDR3 reads CASSRVGAPTSREQYF. In DNA form, the CDR3 reads TGTGCCAGCAGCCGGGTGGGGGCTCCCACTTCCCGCGAGCAGTACTTC.

This clonotype was counted between two and nine times. The chain uses TRBV12-3 or TRBV12-4 and TRBJ1-1; tentative D call: TRBD1 (5 bases). V gave up 5 bases and J gave up 6 bases, with 10 bases separating them. CDR3 length equals 12 residues. The CDR3 loop reads CASSLWGSEAFF. The CDR3, as DNA: TGTGCCAGCAGTCTGTGGGGGTCTGAAGCTTTCTTT.

The rearrangement links TRBV2 to TRBJ2-7; D is uncertain. The V end was cut by 6 bases, the J end by 3 bases, with 6 bases between. Germline assignment: CDR1 SNHLY and CDR2 FYNNEI. The CDR3 has 11 residues. CDR3 nucleotide sequence: TGTGCCAGCAGGGGCTACTACGAGCAGTACTTC. Its protein is CASRGYYEQYF.

The gene calls are TRBV21-1 and TRBJ2-1; TRBD2, the D gene given by the table, was not confirmed from the DNA. TRBV21-1 is a pseudogene. The CDR3 has 16 amino acids. In nucleotides, the CDR3 is TGTGCCAGCAGCACGGGAGCGGGAGGGCCCTACAATGAGCAGTTCTTC. It translates to CASSTGAGGPYNEQFF.

This clonotype has a handful of counts. The CDR3 nucleotides read TGTGCCAGCAGTGGGGTAGGGGGTCATGGCTACACCTTC. The encoded protein is CASSGVGGHGYTF. The chain carries TRBV2 and TRBJ1-2; perhaps TRBD1 as D (6 bases). V was clipped by 4 bases and J by 6 bases, with 12 bases between them. Germline CDR1 and CDR2: SNHLY and FYNNEI. The CDR3 covers 13 residues.

This clonotype was counted between two and nine times. This chain joins TRBV28 and TRBJ2-7; 7 nucleotides agree with TRBD2. Germline CDR1 MDHEN, CDR2 SYDVKM. The CDR3 is made up of 13 amino acids. V gave up 3 bases and J gave up 2 bases; unmatched junction bases: 1. CDR3 sequence (DNA): TGTGCCAGCAGTTTTGGGACTACCTACGAGCAGTACTTC. Translation: CASSFGTTYEQYF.

The gene calls are TRBV7-8 and TRBJ1-1; no clear D. V lost 1 base, J lost 3 bases, and 12 bases lay in between. The CDR3 spans 15 residues. CDR1 is SGHVS, CDR2 FQNEAQ, per germline. The CDR3 spells CASSLGGKSDTEAFF. CDR3 nucleotides: TGTGCCAGCAGCTTAGGTGGCAAGTCGGACACTGAAGCTTTCTTT.

This clonotype was seen more than once but under ten times. This chain uses TRBV20-1 with TRBJ2-2; D is ambiguous. Looked up from germline, CDR1 is DFQATT and CDR2 is SNEGSKA (reference sequence). Trimming shortened V by 1 base and J by 3 bases, and 3 bases separated the two germline ends. CDR3 size: 12 residues. The CDR3 nucleotides are TGCAGTGCTAGAGGGGACACCGGGGAGCTGTTTTTT. Residues: CSARGDTGELFF.

J is TRBJ2-7 and V is TRBV27, with TRBD1 matching 7 bases. Per germline, CDR1 MNHEY and CDR2 SMNVEV (reference sequence). CDR3 size: 17 residues. V trimming: 2 bases; J trimming: 2 bases; junction bases outside the gene matches: 12. In nucleotides, the CDR3 is TGTGCCAGCAGTTTAAACGGGGACAGACTGGGAACCTACGAGCAGTACTTC. Its translation is CASSLNGDRLGTYEQYF.

As to this clonotype: A read error is possible here, since a much larger clone lies one base away. This chain uses TRBV10-3 with TRBJ1-2; D possibly corresponds to TRBD1 (5 bases). CDR3 length: 14 amino acids. Trimming shortened V by 0 bases and J by 4 bases, and 9 bases separated the two germline ends. Per the germline V gene, CDR1 is ENHRY and CDR2 is SYGVKD. The CDR3 DNA is TGTGCCATCAGTGAGTCGACAGAGATCTATGGCTACACCTTC. It specifies CAISESTEIYGYTF.

This clonotype was counted at least ten times. The chain uses TRBV7-2 and TRBJ1-5; 7 nucleotides align to TRBD1. CDR1 and CDR2 (germline): SGHTA, FQGNSA. There are 15 residues in the CDR3. V trimming: 4 bases; J trimming: 5 bases; junction bases outside the gene matches: 8. The CDR3 bases are TGTGCCAGCAGCTCGTCTTCGGGACAGCATCAGCCCCAGCATTTT. Translating it yields CASSSSSGQHQPQHF.

This chain joins TRBV5-1 and TRBJ2-7; possibly TRBD1 for D (6 bases). Trimming took 5 bases from V and 1 from J, leaving 10 bases between them. The CDR3 is 13 residues long. Germline V lookup: CDR1 SGHRS, CDR2 YFSETQ. DNA of the CDR3: TGCGCCAGCAGAGCAGGGGAGTCCTACGAGCAGTACTTC. It is translated as CASRAGESYEQYF.

The rearrangement uses TRBV6-4 and TRBJ2-5; D gene ambiguous. V lost 0 bases, J lost 5 bases, and 4 bases lay in between. The germline gives CDR1 MRHNA, CDR2 SNTAGT. This CDR3 spans 12 amino acids. The CDR3 region has the DNA TGTGCCAGCAGTGACTCGGGGGAGACCCAGTACTTC. Encoded protein: CASSDSGETQYF.

The DNA for the CDR3 is TGTGCCAGCAGTTACGCGGGGACAGGATATGGCTACACCTTC. Translating it yields CASSYAGTGYGYTF. The chain combines TRBV6-5 with TRBJ1-2; 8 bases fit TRBD1. CDR3 length equals 14 residues. After removal of 2 bases from V and 5 bases from J, the junction contained 4 bases not matched to a gene. Germline V gene data show CDR1 as MNHEY and CDR2 as SVGAGI.